These T cell receptor beta chains were read from a single sample in a study of T cells in Graves' hyperthyroidism and ophthalmopathy. TCRdb reanalysed the multiplex PCR reads using MiXCR and keeps one entry per CDR3 protein. The data hold around 250,000 distinct CDR3 sequences, with more than 12% observed a single time. Sequencing was performed on blood. The receptors originated from a woman aged 40 to 49 with Graves' hyperthyroidism that later progressed to Graves' ophthalmopathy. The CDR3 runs from the conserved cysteine through the conserved F or W. The order of the fields is D gene, V gene, CDR3 length, J gene, clone size, CDR3 DNA, CDR3 protein. A D gene is named only where the DNA matches it firmly. Some rows mark clone size as missing; the rest say once, few, many or name a class of expanded clone.

>TRBD1|TRBV15|12|TRBJ1-2|NA
TGTGCCACCAGCCGGGACAGTCGGGGCTACACCTTC
CATSRDSRGYTF
>NA|TRBV28|14|TRBJ2-5|many
TGTGCCAGCTTCCCGGGGAGCGCTCAAGAGACCCAGTACTTC
CASFPGSAQETQYF
>TRBD1|TRBV10-2|14|TRBJ1-6|many
TGCGCCAGCAGTGAGGTTGCAGGGGGTTCACCCCTCCACTTT
CASSEVAGGSPLHF
>NA|TRBV20-1|14|TRBJ1-4|NA
TGCAGTGCTAGAGATGGGGGGCTGGGTGAAAAACTGTTTTTT
CSARDGGLGEKLFF
>TRBD1|TRBV13|13|TRBJ1-1|NA
TGTGCCAGCAGCGGGGACAGCGGGACTGAAGCTTTCTTT
CASSGDSGTEAFF
>TRBD2|TRBV28|17|TRBJ2-7|many
TGTGCCAGCAGTCCCTCAGCCCGACTAGCGGGCTCGAACGAGCAGTACTTC
CASSPSARLAGSNEQYF
>NA|TRBV20-1|12|TRBJ2-5|many
TGCAGTGCTAGAATTACCCGGGAGACCCAGTACTTC
CSARITRETQYF
>NA|TRBV6-5|16|TRBJ2-5|many
TGTGCCAGCAGTTACTGGGACTCCCAGGCAGGAGAGACCCAGTACTTC
CASSYWDSQAGETQYF
>NA|TRBV9|16|TRBJ2-3|many
TGTGCCAGCAGCGTAGCTGACCTCCCGTCCCTGGCTACGCAGTATTTT
CASSVADLPSLATQYF
>TRBD2|TRBV13|15|TRBJ2-5|many
TGTGCCAGCAGCTCCGACCCGAGCGGGGTGGAGACCCAGTACTTC
CASSSDPSGVETQYF
>TRBD1|TRBV2|15|TRBJ2-7|many
TGTGCCAGCAGTGACCCCGGGACAGGGTACTACGAGCAGTACTTC
CASSDPGTGYYEQYF
>NA|TRBV20-1|12|TRBJ1-1|few
TGCAGTGCTAGTTCGGGGATTACTGAAGCTTTCTTT
CSASSGITEAFF
>NA|TRBV6-1|14|TRBJ2-5|NA
TGTGCCAGCAACCGCGTCCGGGGCCAAGAGACCCAGTACTTC
CASNRVRGQETQYF
>NA|TRBV29-1|13|TRBJ1-1|NA
TGCAGCGTTGAAGACATTGGGGACACTGAAGCTTTCTTT
CSVEDIGDTEAFF
>NA|TRBV20-1|16|TRBJ2-1|many
TGCAGTGCTCGGCCCCCCAGGGGTAGCTCCTACAATGAGCAGTTCTTC
CSARPPRGSSYNEQFF
>NA|TRBV7-9|15|TRBJ2-6|many
TGTGCCAGCAGCCGCCCCGACTCTGGGGCCAACGTCCTGACTTTC
CASSRPDSGANVLTF
>NA|TRBV20-1|18|TRBJ2-1|many
TGCAGTGCTAGCACCCCGATAGGGGGTTATTGGGCTGGCAATGAGCAGTTCTTC
CSASTPIGGYWAGNEQFF
>NA|TRBV28|15|TRBJ2-3|many
TGTGCCAGCACCAAGGGGTGGCCTAGCACAGATACGCAGTATTTT
CASTKGWPSTDTQYF
>NA|TRBV18|16|TRBJ1-1|many
TGTGCCAGCCTGAGCGTAAGGGGGGCCATGAACACTGAAGCTTTCTTT
CASLSVRGAMNTEAFF
>NA|TRBV5-1|13|TRBJ2-3|many
TGCGCCAGCAGTTGGACTCGCACAGATACGCAGTATTTT
CASSWTRTDTQYF
>NA|TRBV12-3/TRBV12-4|15|TRBJ1-6|many
TGTGCCAGCAGTGCCACAGGGATCTATAATTCACCCCTCCACTTT
CASSATGIYNSPLHF
>TRBD2|TRBV6-5|14|TRBJ2-7|many
TGTGCCAGCAGTTACACGGGAGGGCCCCTCGAGCAGTACTTC
CASSYTGGPLEQYF
>NA|TRBV7-9|13|TRBJ2-7|many
TGTGCCAGCAGCCCCGAGGGCAGCCTCGCGCAGTACTTC
CASSPEGSLAQYF
>NA|TRBV12-3/TRBV12-4|16|TRBJ2-1|many
TGTGCCAGCAGTTCCGTTCGTCTGAGCTCCTACAATGAGCAGTTCTTC
CASSSVRLSSYNEQFF
>NA|TRBV5-1|15|TRBJ2-2|NA
TGCGCCAGCAGCTTGACGGCAGCGAACACCGGGGAGCTGTTTTTT
CASSLTAANTGELFF
>NA|TRBV7-9|12|TRBJ1-2|many
TGTGCCAGCAGCTTAAACGGAGGTGGCTACACCTTC
CASSLNGGGYTF
>TRBD1|TRBV5-1|14|TRBJ2-7|many
TGCGCCAGCAGCTTGGCCGGGACAGGGAACGAGCAGTACTTC
CASSLAGTGNEQYF
>NA|TRBV28|15|TRBJ2-1|many
TGTGCCACCGCACGAATCGGGGTGGGTCGGAATGAGCAGTTCTTC
CATARIGVGRNEQFF
>NA|TRBV5-1|15|TRBJ2-6|many
TGCGCCAGCAGCTTCGAAGGAACCGGGGCCAACGTCCTGACTTTC
CASSFEGTGANVLTF
>NA|TRBV2|15|TRBJ1-5|NA
TGTGCCAGCAGTGGTCGGCGTGGTGGCCATCAGCCCCAGCATTTT
CASSGRRGGHQPQHF
>NA|TRBV6-1|13|TRBJ2-7|many
TGTGCCAGCAGTCCTAGCGTCGCTGGGGAGCAGTACTTC
CASSPSVAGEQYF
>TRBD1|TRBV29-1|14|TRBJ2-7|NA
TGCAGCGTTGATCAGGGGGCAGGAACGGACGAGCAGTACTTC
CSVDQGAGTDEQYF
>NA|TRBV3-1|15|TRBJ1-1|many
TGTGCCAGCAGCCAAGAACAGTCCCGGCACACTGAAGCTTTCTTT
CASSQEQSRHTEAFF
>TRBD1|TRBV20-1|13|TRBJ2-7|NA
TGCAGTGCTAGAGGACAGGGAGTCTACGAGCAGTACTTC
CSARGQGVYEQYF
>TRBD2|TRBV10-3|17|TRBJ2-3|many
TGCGCCATCAGTGAAGGACTAGCGGGGCCCCTCACAGATACGCAGTATTTT
CAISEGLAGPLTDTQYF
>TRBD1|TRBV27|13|TRBJ1-1|many
TGTGCCAGCAGAGACAGGGGGTTCACTGAAGCTTTCTTT
CASRDRGFTEAFF
>NA|TRBV4-1|12|TRBJ2-5|NA
TGCGCCAGCAGCCGACCAGGGGAGACCCAGTACTTC
CASSRPGETQYF
>NA|TRBV2|13|TRBJ2-1|many
TGTGCCAGCAGTGCGGAGCAGCCTAATGAGCAGTTCTTC
CASSAEQPNEQFF
>TRBD2|TRBV9|14|TRBJ2-7|NA
TGTGCCAGCAGCGAGGGACTAGAGGGCTACGAGCAGTACTTC
CASSEGLEGYEQYF
>NA|TRBV28|11|TRBJ2-3|many
TGTGCCAGCACCGACCGAGATACGCAGTATTTT
CASTDRDTQYF
>NA|TRBV2|15|TRBJ2-7|many
TGTGCCAGCAGTGATCCCGGGTCCCATTCCTACGAGCAGTACTTC
CASSDPGSHSYEQYF
>NA|TRBV7-9|14|TRBJ2-7|many
TGTGCCAGCAGCCCCAGCCTCGATTGGAACGAGCAGTACTTC
CASSPSLDWNEQYF
>TRBD2|TRBV4-1|16|TRBJ2-7|NA
TGCGCCAGCAGCCAAGATCGAGCGGGGCTCTACTACGAGCAGTACTTC
CASSQDRAGLYYEQYF
>NA|TRBV20-1|14|TRBJ2-3|many
TGCAGTGCTAGTTCTCCTCGGAGGGTGGATACGCAGTATTTT
CSASSPRRVDTQYF
>NA|TRBV7-3|14|TRBJ2-1|NA
TGTGCCAGCAGCCAACGCCAGGTTTGGGATGAGCAGTTCTTC
CASSQRQVWDEQFF
>NA|TRBV6-5|18|TRBJ1-6|few
TGTGCCAGCAGTTATCGGGGGGGGGGTGAATCCTATAATTCACCCCTCCACTTT
CASSYRGGGESYNSPLHF
>NA|TRBV28|15|TRBJ2-2|many
TGTGCCAGCCAAGGCGGCAGACTTAACACCGGGGAGCTGTTTTTT
CASQGGRLNTGELFF
>TRBD2|TRBV28|14|TRBJ2-5|many
TGTGCCAGCCACCCCCGGGAGGGCCTAGAGACCCAGTACTTC
CASHPREGLETQYF
>TRBD2|TRBV4-1|19|TRBJ2-1|few
TGCGCCAGCAGCCAAGGACTAGCGGGAGCAAGTATAAGGTACAATGAGCAGTTCTTC
CASSQGLAGASIRYNEQFF
>NA|TRBV12-3/TRBV12-4|12|TRBJ2-7|NA
TGTGCCAGCAGTTCTGAAACGTTGGGGCAGTACTTC
CASSSETLGQYF
>NA|TRBV27|15|TRBJ2-1|many
TGTGCCAGCAGTTTTAGCGGAGGGACCTACAATGAGCAGTTCTTC
CASSFSGGTYNEQFF
>NA|TRBV27|13|TRBJ2-2|many
TGTGCCAGCAGTTTATGGGGCACCGGGGAGCTGTTTTTT
CASSLWGTGELFF
>NA|TRBV24-1|16|TRBJ1-5|many
TGTGCCACCAGTGCTTCCGGGTCCTATAGCAATCAGCCCCAGCATTTT
CATSASGSYSNQPQHF
>TRBD1|TRBV10-3|15|TRBJ2-2|many
TGTGCCATCAGCCCGACAGGGATTAACACCGGGGAGCTGTTTTTT
CAISPTGINTGELFF
>NA|TRBV11-2|15|TRBJ2-3|many
TGTGCCAGCAGCCACGGCCGGCGATCCACAGATACGCAGTATTTT
CASSHGRRSTDTQYF
>NA|TRBV27|14|TRBJ2-7|NA
TGTGCCAGCAGTTTCAGGCGGTCGTTCTACGAGCAGTACTTC
CASSFRRSFYEQYF
>TRBD2|TRBV20-1|17|TRBJ2-5|many
TGCAGTGCTAGTAACCCCCCGTTGTTTGGCGGGAGAGAGACCCAGTACTTC
CSASNPPLFGGRETQYF
>NA|TRBV2|13|TRBJ2-3|many
TGTGCCAGCAGACGGGGAGCCACAGATACGCAGTATTTT
CASRRGATDTQYF
>NA|TRBV12-5|13|TRBJ2-5|many
TGTGCTAGTGGTTTGGACCAGGGAGAGACCCAGTACTTC
CASGLDQGETQYF
>NA|TRBV5-1|13|TRBJ1-1|many
TGCGCCAGCAGCGGCACTCAGGGTTCTGGAGCTTTCTTT
CASSGTQGSGAFF